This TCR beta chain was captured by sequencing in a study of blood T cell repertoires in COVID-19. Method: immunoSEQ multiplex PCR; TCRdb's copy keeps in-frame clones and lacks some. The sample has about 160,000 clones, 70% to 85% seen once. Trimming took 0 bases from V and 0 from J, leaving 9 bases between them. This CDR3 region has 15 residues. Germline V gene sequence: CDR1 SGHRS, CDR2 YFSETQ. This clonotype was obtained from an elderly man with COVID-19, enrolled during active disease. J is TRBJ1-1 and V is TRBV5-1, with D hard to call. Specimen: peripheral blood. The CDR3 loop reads CASSLAGGVNTEAFF. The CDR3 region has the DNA TGCGCCAGCAGCTTGGCGGGAGGAGTGAACACTGAAGCTTTCTTT.